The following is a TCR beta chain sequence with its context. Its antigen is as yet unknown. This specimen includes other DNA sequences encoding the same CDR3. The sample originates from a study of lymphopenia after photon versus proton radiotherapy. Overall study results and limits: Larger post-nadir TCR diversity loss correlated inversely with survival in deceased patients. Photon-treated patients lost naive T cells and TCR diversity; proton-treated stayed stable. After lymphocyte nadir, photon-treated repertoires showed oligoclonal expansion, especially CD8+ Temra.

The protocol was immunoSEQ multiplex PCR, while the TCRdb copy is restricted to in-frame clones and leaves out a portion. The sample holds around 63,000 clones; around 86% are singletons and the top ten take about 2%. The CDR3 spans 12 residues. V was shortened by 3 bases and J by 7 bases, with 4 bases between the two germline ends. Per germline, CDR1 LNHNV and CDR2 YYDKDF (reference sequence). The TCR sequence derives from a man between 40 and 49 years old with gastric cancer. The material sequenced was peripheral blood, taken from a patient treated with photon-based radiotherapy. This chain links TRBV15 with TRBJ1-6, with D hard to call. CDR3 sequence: CATSRENSPLHF. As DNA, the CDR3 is TGTGCCACCAGCAGGGAGAATTCACCCCTCCACTTT.